This T cell receptor beta chain comes out of a study of blood T cells in healthy people across ages. Study-level points and caveats: A greater number of naive CD4+ cells and higher diversity distinguished long-lived donors from aged donors.

The CDR3 runs to 18 residues. Trimming shortened V by 0 bases and J by 4 bases, and 20 bases separated the two germline ends. In germline, CDR1 is LGHNA, CDR2 YNFKEQ. Of note for this clonotype: Its antigen is still unknown.

Next came a second PCR, run for roughly 7 to 12 cycles, which used a sample-barcoded 5' primer along with a J-beta primer mix. Each cDNA molecule, via a template-switch adaptor with 12 random nucleotides, was tagged. All samples yielded 2.5 million or more CDR3-containing paired-end reads. TCRdb re-derived calls from the 5' RACE reads in MiXCR, one entry per CDR3 protein. The repertoire includes about 1.4 million distinct CDR3 sequences, roughly 64% of them detected once, and 6.5% to 8% sits in the top ten. This chain connects TRBV4-2 to TRBJ2-3; a weak D match, TRBD2 (5 bases). This TCR was recovered from a man in his late teens or twenties in good health. Specimen: blood. The DNA for the CDR3 is TGTGCCAGCAGCCAAGAGATCCGTGCTAGCCAGCCGCCAGATACGCAGTATTTT. Protein sequence: CASSQEIRASQPPDTQYF.